Listed below are T cell receptor beta chains from one sample, sequenced in a study of blood T cell repertoires in COVID-19. The table came from immunoSEQ multiplex PCR; TCRdb's copy has only in-frame clones and leaves some out. The sample shows fewer than 300,000 clones, 65% to 90% of them seen only once. Source material: peripheral blood. The receptor source for this set is a human donor in a cohort sampled during active COVID-19. Both conserved end residues are part of each CDR3. The order of the fields is clone size, D gene, J gene, V gene, CDR3 DNA, CDR3 protein. A D gene is named only where the DNA matches it firmly. The listing skips clone size in some rows; elsewhere it reads once, few, many or a size class.

abundance: once
d_gene: TRBD1
j_gene: TRBJ2-1
v_gene: TRBV7-8
CDR3nt: TGTGCCAGCAGCCCCCGCGCTGACAGGGTGGGTGAGCAGTTCTTC
CDR3aa: CASSPRADRVGEQFF

abundance: -
d_gene: TRBD2
j_gene: TRBJ2-1
v_gene: TRBV9
CDR3nt: TGTGCCAGCAGCGTAGTAGGTACTAGCGGGACTAATGAGCAGTTCTTC
CDR3aa: CASSVVGTSGTNEQFF

abundance: -
d_gene: -
j_gene: TRBJ2-3
v_gene: TRBV7-2
CDR3nt: TGTGCCAGCAGCAATAACAGGGTAGATACGCAGTATTTT
CDR3aa: CASSNNRVDTQYF

abundance: -
d_gene: TRBD2
j_gene: TRBJ2-3
v_gene: TRBV7-9
CDR3nt: TGTGCCAGCAGCTTAGACCCCTCTAGCGGTAGCACAGATACGCAGTATTTT
CDR3aa: CASSLDPSSGSTDTQYF

abundance: -
d_gene: -
j_gene: TRBJ1-1
v_gene: TRBV30
CDR3nt: TGTGCCTGGAGTGAGACCGGCGGGGGGAACACTGAAGCTTTCTTT
CDR3aa: CAWSETGGGNTEAFF

abundance: -
d_gene: TRBD2
j_gene: TRBJ2-3
v_gene: TRBV28
CDR3nt: TGTGCCAGCAGTCCCCGGCTAGCGGGACACGATACGCAGTATTTT
CDR3aa: CASSPRLAGHDTQYF

abundance: -
d_gene: -
j_gene: TRBJ2-1
v_gene: TRBV20-1
CDR3nt: TGCAGTGCTAGTCCCTACAGGAATCACAATGAGCAGTTCTTC
CDR3aa: CSASPYRNHNEQFF

abundance: -
d_gene: TRBD1
j_gene: TRBJ1-1
v_gene: TRBV10-3
CDR3nt: TGTGCCATCAGTGAGCCGACAGGGCTTGCTGCTGAAGCTTTCTTT
CDR3aa: CAISEPTGLAAEAFF

abundance: -
d_gene: -
j_gene: TRBJ1-1
v_gene: TRBV5-1
CDR3nt: TGCGCCAGCAGCTTGGGAGGGTTGGGCACTGAAGCTTTCTTT
CDR3aa: CASSLGGLGTEAFF

abundance: -
d_gene: TRBD2
j_gene: TRBJ2-7
v_gene: TRBV7-2
CDR3nt: TGTGCCAGCAGCTTAGAGTATGCTAGCGGGAGTGAGCAGTACTTC
CDR3aa: CASSLEYASGSEQYF

abundance: once
d_gene: -
j_gene: TRBJ1-5
v_gene: TRBV19
CDR3nt: TGTGCCAGTAGTATCGGTGTGGAGCCCCAGCATTTT
CDR3aa: CASSIGVEPQHF

abundance: -
d_gene: TRBD1
j_gene: TRBJ1-1
v_gene: TRBV7-8
CDR3nt: TGTGCCAGCAGCTTAGACAGGGGGGGTGGCACTGAAGCTTTCTTT
CDR3aa: CASSLDRGGGTEAFF

abundance: -
d_gene: TRBD2
j_gene: TRBJ2-1
v_gene: TRBV24-1
CDR3nt: TGTGCCACCAGTGATTTTAGGGGGACTAGCGGGAAGGGTGACAATGAGCAGTTCTTC
CDR3aa: CATSDFRGTSGKGDNEQFF

abundance: -
d_gene: -
j_gene: TRBJ1-5
v_gene: TRBV7-9
CDR3nt: TGTGCCAGCAGCTCGAGGACAGACTTGAGGCCCCAGCATTTT
CDR3aa: CASSSRTDLRPQHF